This T cell receptor beta chain was recorded in a study of cytotoxic CD8 clonotypes in ibrutinib-treated CLL. The CDR3 is 15 amino acids. J lost 1 base, V lost 4 bases, and 7 bases had no gene match. In germline, CDR1 is SGHRS, CDR2 YFSETQ. Generated by immunoSEQ multiplex PCR, the TCRdb table keeps only in-frame clones and is missing some. The sample has approximately 120,000 clones, 80% to 85% seen once. The chain links TRBV5-1 to TRBJ1-2; 7 bases fit TRBD1. The sequence came from a human donor with chronic lymphocytic leukemia. Here the sequenced sample was PBMCs, taken after 24 months of ibrutinib treatment. CDR3 DNA: TGCGCCAGCAGCCCCGGACAGGAATTTAACTATGGCTACACCTTC. Encoded protein: CASSPGQEFNYGYTF.